Following are 18 T cell receptor beta chains from one sample sequenced in a study of low-dose radiotherapy and immunotherapy resistance in tumors. Regarding time point: after trial treatment. The treatment was: LDRT plus nivolumab, ipilimumab, low-dose cyclophosphamide and aspirin (RACIN trial). TRAV and TRBV primers primed cDNA for both TCRalpha and TCRbeta. The authors amplified TCRs for 20 to 25 PCR cycles with a constant-region primer and a V-primer adapter. TCRdb reanalysed the reads using MiXCR and keeps one entry per CDR3 protein. The sample lists fewer than 50,000 distinct CDR3 sequences; less than 30% were seen once. The sequencing used PBMCs, collected after low-dose radiotherapy plus immunotherapy. The receptor set was obtained from a male donor with prostate cancer.

This clonotype was detected ten times or more. The chain combines TRBV6-1 with TRBJ2-5; TRBD1 matches at 7 bases. Germline V lookup: CDR1 MNHNS, CDR2 SASEGT. The CDR3 covers 15 residues. Unmatched junction bases numbered 8, after V lost 6 bases and J lost 1 base. The CDR3 DNA sequence: TGTGCCAGCAGAAAAGAGGGGGCGCCCCAAGAGACCCAGTACTTC. Protein: CASRKEGAPQETQYF.

At least ten counts were recorded for this clonotype. V is TRBV28 and J is TRBJ2-7, with 7 nucleotides matching TRBD2. The CDR3 covers 16 residues. Germline values: CDR1 MDHEN, CDR2 SYDVKM. J lost 11 bases, V lost 1 base, and 17 bases had no gene match. CDR3 nucleotides: TGTGCCAGCAGTTTATACGAGGTCGGCGGGAGTTCAGGGAAGTACTTC. Its protein product is CASSLYEVGGSSGKYF.

This clonotype was detected many times. The chain has TRBV28 and TRBJ2-3, with 12 bases identical to TRBD2. From germline, CDR1 is MDHEN and CDR2 SYDVKM. This CDR3 is built from 17 residues. V gave up 4 bases and J gave up 9 bases; unmatched junction bases: 14. DNA of the CDR3: TGTGCCAGCAGTTCCCTAGGGCTAGCGGGAGGGGTTCGAACGCAGTATTTT. It specifies CASSSLGLAGGVRTQYF. Variable domain in full (rest from reference TRBV28 and TRBJ2-3): DVKVTQSSRYLVKRTGEKVFLECVQDMDHENMFWYRQDPGLGLRLIYFSYDVKMKEKGDIPEGYSVSREKKERFSLILESASTNQTSMYLCASSSLGLAGGVRTQYFGPGTRLTVL.

The genes are TRBV2 and TRBJ2-2; the D gene is possibly TRBD2 (6 bases). This CDR3 spans 14 amino acids. Per germline, CDR1 SNHLY and CDR2 FYNNEI. Between the trimmed V and J ends, which lost 8 bases and 6 bases, there was a span of 16 bases. CDR3 residues: CASSIVERAGELFF. For the CDR3, the DNA is TGTGCCAGCTCGATTGTAGAGCGGGCCGGGGAGCTGTTTTTT.

This clonotype was counted many times. This chain links TRBV3-1 with TRBJ2-7; no reliable D call. The germline V gene encodes CDR1 LGHDT and CDR2 YNNKEL (reference sequence). V gave up 6 bases and J gave up 2 bases, with 14 bases separating them. The CDR3 has 14 amino acids. CDR3 DNA: TGTGCCAGCAGGCCTAACCTGGATACCTACGAGCAGTACTTC. The encoded protein is CASRPNLDTYEQYF.

This clonotype was observed at least ten times. The J gene is TRBJ1-1, the V gene TRBV5-8, with D possibly being TRBD1 (6 bases). Germline CDR1 reads SGHTS; CDR2 reads YDEGEE. V lost 1 base and J 8 bases, leaving 12 bases between the germline ends. CDR3 size: 13 residues. The CDR3: CASSLRTTGEAFF. In nucleotides, the CDR3 is TGTGCCAGCAGCTTGAGGACGACAGGAGAAGCTTTCTTT.

V usage is TRBV5-1 and J usage is TRBJ1-2; D is possibly TRBD1 (5 bases). Germline-derived CDR1 and CDR2 are SGHRS and YFSETQ. V dropped 4 bases and J dropped 4 bases, with 14 bases sitting between them. The CDR3 extends over 14 amino acids. The CDR3 reads CASSVGGESYGYTF. The CDR3, as DNA: TGCGCCAGCAGCGTTGGAGGGGAAAGCTATGGCTACACCTTC. The complete variable domain, with remaining parts taken from reference TRBV5-1 and TRBJ1-2, reads KAGVTQTPRYLIKTRGQQVTLSCSPISGHRSVSWYQQTPGQGLQFLFEYFSETQRNKGNFPGRFSGRQFSNSRSEMNVSTLELGDSALYLCASSVGGESYGYTFGSGTRLTVV.

At least ten counts were recorded for this clonotype. This rearrangement joins TRBV6-6 to TRBJ1-2; TRBD1 matches 7 bases. This CDR3 spans 13 amino acids. Germline CDR1 reads MNHNY; CDR2 reads SVGAGI (reference sequence). Unmatched junction bases numbered 4, after V lost 0 bases and J lost 9 bases. The CDR3 here is CASSYSTGISYTF. In DNA form, the CDR3 reads TGTGCCAGCAGTTACTCGACAGGGATAAGCTACACCTTC.

This clonotype was counted at least ten times. The J gene is TRBJ2-1, the V gene TRBV5-1; D could derive from TRBD1 or TRBD2 (5 bases each). This CDR3 is built from 15 residues. V shed 6 bases and J shed 0 bases, with 13 bases lying between them. In germline, CDR1 is SGHRS, CDR2 YFSETQ. CDR3 loop: CASTSGTSSYNEQFF. The CDR3 nucleotides read TGCGCCAGCACTTCCGGGACCAGCTCCTACAATGAGCAGTTCTTC. Looking up the rest from reference TRBV5-1 and TRBJ2-1 gives the full variable domain: KAGVTQTPRYLIKTRGQQVTLSCSPISGHRSVSWYQQTPGQGLQFLFEYFSETQRNKGNFPGRFSGRQFSNSRSEMNVSTLELGDSALYLCASTSGTSSYNEQFFGPGTRLTVL.

This clonotype was observed at least ten times. The chain recombines TRBV30 with TRBJ2-7; TRBD1 matches 8 bases. The CDR3 has 13 residues. Germline trimming cut 5 bases from V and 4 bases from J; bases unmatched to any gene: 7. Looked up from germline, CDR1 is GTSNPN and CDR2 is SVGIG (reference sequence). CDR3 sequence reads: CAWSTGERYEQYF. The CDR3 region has the DNA TGTGCCTGGTCGACAGGGGAAAGGTACGAGCAGTACTTC.

This clonotype appeared many times. CDR3 in DNA: TGTGCCAGCACCCAGAACTCGGAGACCCAGTACTTC. This encodes CASTQNSETQYF. The chain has TRBV12-3 or TRBV12-4 and TRBJ2-5; D is uncertain. Trimming stripped 7 bases from V and 5 bases from J, with 11 bases between. The CDR3 extends over 12 amino acids.

The chain combines TRBV12-3 or TRBV12-4 with TRBJ2-1, with 10 nucleotides matching TRBD2. The CDR3 loop spans 12 amino acids. V lost 5 bases, J lost 10 bases, and 2 bases stayed unmatched. The CDR3 DNA is TGTGCCAGCAGTCGGACTAGCGGCGAGCAGTTCTTC. The encoded protein is CASSRTSGEQFF.

This clonotype was picked up many times. V usage is TRBV7-9 and J usage is TRBJ1-1; D perhaps matches TRBD1 (6 bases). This CDR3 has 14 residues. V lost 5 bases, J lost 4 bases, and 14 bases lay in between. From germline, CDR1 is SEHNR and CDR2 FQNEAQ (reference sequence). CDR3 sequence (DNA): TGTGCCAGCAGCAAAACAGGGTATGGCACTGAAGCTTTCTTT. The encoded protein is CASSKTGYGTEAFF.

This clonotype has a handful of counts. One base separates it from a far larger clone, so it is likely a read error. A read error is likely, as this CDR3 ends without the conserved phenylalanine or tryptophan. The chain is built from TRBV27 and TRBJ2-5; D is uncertain. Trimming took 5 bases from V and 5 from J, leaving 12 bases between them. The CDR3 has 13 amino acids. CDR1 is MNHEY and CDR2 is SMNVEV in the germline V gene (reference sequence). The CDR3 DNA sequence: TGTGCCAGCAGTCCCTATGGGGTGGAGACCCAGTACTCC. Its translation is CASSPYGVETQYS.

This clonotype was seen many times. The genes are TRBV27 and TRBJ1-5; no firm D call. The CDR3 is 11 residues long. V gave up 8 bases and J gave up 4 bases, with 6 bases separating them. In germline, CDR1 is MNHEY, CDR2 SMNVEV (reference sequence). CDR3 DNA: TGTGCCAGCGGAGGGAATCAGCCCCAGCATTTT. This gives the protein CASGGNQPQHF.

This clonotype was found many times. The J gene is TRBJ2-7, the V gene TRBV24-1; 8 bases agree with TRBD1. The CDR3 is 15 residues long. CDR1 KGHDR and CDR2 SFDVKD come from the germline V gene. The V and J ends lost 11 bases and 3 bases, in that order; junction bases with no gene match: 14. Written as DNA, the CDR3 is TGTGCCAACGGCGTCCCGCAGGGGGCCGTCTACGAGCAGTACTTC. Translated, it gives CANGVPQGAVYEQYF.

This clonotype was detected only once. The likely explanation is a read error, given a far larger clone one base away. The rearrangement uses TRBV29-1 and TRBJ2-1; TRBD1 aligns across 8 bases. The germline CDR1 and CDR2 sequences are SQVTM and ANQGSEA. CDR3 length: 13 residues. Trimming took 3 bases from V and 10 from J; bases not matched to a gene: 8. CDR3 DNA: TGCAGCGTTGAGTGGACAGGGTCCTACGAGCAGTTCTTC. Encoded protein: CSVEWTGSYEQFF.

About this clonotype itself: A far larger clone is one base from this, pointing to a likely read error. The rearrangement links TRBV27 to TRBJ1-1, with D possibly TRBD1 on 6 matching bases. This CDR3 spans 13 amino acids. V was cut by 5 bases and J by 3 bases, with 10 bases left in between. From germline, CDR1 is MNHEY and CDR2 SMNVEV (reference sequence). In DNA form, the CDR3 reads TGTGCCAGCAGTAACAGGGTGGACACTGAAGCTTTCTTT. It yields the protein CASSNRVDTEAFF.